This T cell receptor beta chain was found in a study of T cell responses to AZD1222 COVID-19 vaccine. Study at large: Both about-4-week and about-12-week second-dose recipients were combined.

Germline CDR1 is MDHEN and CDR2 is SYDVKM. The CDR3 has 16 residues. V lost 7 bases to trimming and J lost 0 bases, with 13 bases between them. On this clone: What it binds is not known.

Points from the study as a whole: Close to half of all spike-specific TCRs reportedly target regions of the variants that are unmutated. Increased Spike-specific TCR breadth and depth were observed after two AZD1222 doses.

Assay used: immunoSEQ multiplex PCR; TCRdb lists only in-frame clones, some missing. The sample records 130,000 or so clones, just over 85% being singletons. This chain uses TRBV28 with TRBJ2-6; perhaps TRBD1 as D (5 bases). The clonotype was recovered from an adult in good health. The material was peripheral blood, obtained on day 0 of AZD1222 vaccination. CDR3 sequence (DNA): TGTGCCAGCAACACCCAGGGAAGCTCTGGGGCCAACGTCCTGACTTTC. Residues: CASNTQGSSGANVLTF. The variable domain in full, with the rest retrieved from reference TRBV28 and TRBJ2-6, is DVKVTQSSRYLVKRTGEKVFLECVQDMDHENMFWYRQDPGLGLRLIYFSYDVKMKEKGDIPEGYSVSREKKERFSLILESASTNQTSMYLCASNTQGSSGANVLTFGAGSRLTVL.